The rows below give T cell receptor beta chains drawn from one sample of a study of cytomegalovirus exposure and HLA in healthy donors. Profiling relied on immunoSEQ multiplex PCR, and the TCRdb table lists in-frame clones only, not all of them. The ten top clones account for around 3.4%, within a sample of some 31,000 clones. Sequencing input: PBMCs. Receptor source: a woman aged 40 to 50 in good health and CMV-seropositive. The CDR3 runs from the conserved cysteine through the conserved F or W. A D gene is named only where the DNA matches it firmly.

v_call: TRBV4-1
j_call: TRBJ1-5
d_call: TRBD1
cdr3_nt: TGCGCCAGCAGCTACTCGACAGGGGATCAGCCCCAGCATTTT
cdr3_aa: CASSYSTGDQPQHF

v_call: TRBV28
j_call: TRBJ1-5
d_call: TRBD1
cdr3_nt: TGTGCCCGCAACATTCGGGACAGCCTGATTAGCAATCAGCCCCAGCATTTT
cdr3_aa: CARNIRDSLISNQPQHF

v_call: TRBV5-1
j_call: TRBJ2-1
d_call: TRBD2
cdr3_nt: TGCGCCAGCAGCTTCGGACTAGCGGGAGAATACAATGAGCAGTTCTTC
cdr3_aa: CASSFGLAGEYNEQFF

v_call: TRBV6-1
j_call: TRBJ2-1
d_call: -
cdr3_nt: TGTGCCAGCAGTCCGCGGTATGAGCAGTTCTTC
cdr3_aa: CASSPRYEQFF

v_call: TRBV11-2
j_call: TRBJ2-1
d_call: TRBD2
cdr3_nt: TGTGCCAGCAGCATGAGCGGGAGCTCCTACAATGAGCAGTTCTTC
cdr3_aa: CASSMSGSSYNEQFF

v_call: TRBV28
j_call: TRBJ1-5
d_call: -
cdr3_nt: TGTGCCAGCAGTTTTGGGGGGAACGGCCAGCCCCAGCATTTT
cdr3_aa: CASSFGGNGQPQHF

v_call: TRBV4-1
j_call: TRBJ1-1
d_call: -
cdr3_nt: TGCGCCAGCAATCGTCCGGGGATGAACACTGAAGCTTTCTTT
cdr3_aa: CASNRPGMNTEAFF

v_call: TRBV5-1
j_call: TRBJ2-3
d_call: -
cdr3_nt: TGCGCCAGCAGCGGGGGGTTAGATACGCAGTATTTT
cdr3_aa: CASSGGLDTQYF

v_call: TRBV4-2
j_call: TRBJ1-4
d_call: TRBD1
cdr3_nt: TGTGCCAGCAGCCAAGATAGTCGTCGGGGACAGGCCTATGAAAAACTGTTTTTT
cdr3_aa: CASSQDSRRGQAYEKLFF

v_call: TRBV18
j_call: TRBJ2-5
d_call: -
cdr3_nt: TGTGCCAGCTCACCGAGACAGGAAGAGACCCAGTACTTC
cdr3_aa: CASSPRQEETQYF

v_call: TRBV5-1
j_call: TRBJ1-1
d_call: -
cdr3_nt: TGCGCCAGCAGCTTGGGGGCTCAATTGGGCGGGATCACTGAAGCTTTCTTT
cdr3_aa: CASSLGAQLGGITEAFF

v_call: TRBV4-2
j_call: TRBJ2-1
d_call: TRBD2
cdr3_nt: TGTGCCAGCACCCCCGGGACTAGCGGCGCGGATGAGCAGTTCTTC
cdr3_aa: CASTPGTSGADEQFF

v_call: TRBV6-5
j_call: TRBJ2-7
d_call: TRBD1
cdr3_nt: TGTGCCAGCAGTTACTTGCCCGGACAGGGGAACGAGCAGTACTTC
cdr3_aa: CASSYLPGQGNEQYF

v_call: TRBV7-2
j_call: TRBJ2-1
d_call: TRBD2
cdr3_nt: TGTGCCAGCAGCTTGGGACTAGCGGGAAACAATGAGCAGTTCTTC
cdr3_aa: CASSLGLAGNNEQFF

v_call: TRBV5-4
j_call: TRBJ1-2
d_call: TRBD1
cdr3_nt: TGTGCCAGCAGCTTGGACTTCGACAGGGGCGGCTACACCTTC
cdr3_aa: CASSLDFDRGGYTF

v_call: TRBV21-1
j_call: TRBJ2-7
d_call: -
cdr3_nt: TGTGCCAGTCCGGGACTACCGTACGAGCAGTACTTC
cdr3_aa: CASPGLPYEQYF

v_call: TRBV5-1
j_call: TRBJ2-1
d_call: TRBD2
cdr3_nt: TGCGCCAGCAGCTCCCCGGGACTAGAAATATCCTACAATGAGCAGTTCTTC
cdr3_aa: CASSSPGLEISYNEQFF

v_call: TRBV19
j_call: TRBJ1-5
d_call: -
cdr3_nt: TGTGCCAGTAGTATGGTCGGCCAGGGCAATCAGCCCCAGCATTTT
cdr3_aa: CASSMVGQGNQPQHF

v_call: TRBV30
j_call: TRBJ2-5
d_call: -
cdr3_nt: TGTGCCTGGGAGGAGCCCAAGAGACCCCAGTACTTC
cdr3_aa: CAWEEPKRPQYF

v_call: TRBV4-1
j_call: TRBJ2-7
d_call: -
cdr3_nt: TGCGCCAGCAGCCAAGAGGCTTCCTACGAGCAGTACTTC
cdr3_aa: CASSQEASYEQYF

v_call: TRBV18
j_call: TRBJ2-7
d_call: -
cdr3_nt: TGTGCCAGCTCACCACGAGGGAGGCGCGAGCAGTACTTC
cdr3_aa: CASSPRGRREQYF

v_call: TRBV14
j_call: TRBJ1-1
d_call: -
cdr3_nt: TGTGCCAGCAGCCAGGGCCGGGGGATGTTTTGGGACACTGAAGCTTTCTTT
cdr3_aa: CASSQGRGMFWDTEAFF

v_call: TRBV5-1
j_call: TRBJ2-1
d_call: -
cdr3_nt: TGCGCCAGCAGCTTGGGACAGATGTACAATGAGCAGTTCTTC
cdr3_aa: CASSLGQMYNEQFF

v_call: TRBV9
j_call: TRBJ2-1
d_call: -
cdr3_nt: TGTGCCAGCGCCGGTGAAGGAGACCGCCAGTTCTTC
cdr3_aa: CASAGEGDRQFF

v_call: TRBV5-6
j_call: TRBJ2-1
d_call: -
cdr3_nt: TGTGCCAGCACCCCCGACGGGGTGAATGAGCAGTTCTTC
cdr3_aa: CASTPDGVNEQFF

v_call: TRBV18
j_call: TRBJ2-2
d_call: TRBD1
cdr3_nt: TGTGCCAGCTTGGACAGGGGGCCCCCGAACACCGGGGAGCTGTTTTTT
cdr3_aa: CASLDRGPPNTGELFF

v_call: TRBV5-6
j_call: TRBJ2-5
d_call: -
cdr3_nt: TGTGCCAGCAGCCCCCTCGGGACTTCCTTTCACTCGTACCAAGAGACCCAGTACTTC
cdr3_aa: CASSPLGTSFHSYQETQYF

v_call: TRBV18
j_call: TRBJ2-1
d_call: TRBD2
cdr3_nt: TGTGCCAGCTCACGACTAGCGGTATACAATGAGCAGTTCTTC
cdr3_aa: CASSRLAVYNEQFF

v_call: TRBV11-3
j_call: TRBJ2-1
d_call: TRBD2
cdr3_nt: TGTGCCAGCAGCCCGGGACTAGCGGCCGATGAGCAGTTCTTC
cdr3_aa: CASSPGLAADEQFF

v_call: TRBV30
j_call: TRBJ2-7
d_call: TRBD1
cdr3_nt: TGTGCCTGGAGGGGGACTGACAGGGGGAACGAGCAGTACTTC
cdr3_aa: CAWRGTDRGNEQYF

v_call: TRBV5-1
j_call: TRBJ2-1
d_call: TRBD1
cdr3_nt: TGCGCCAGCAGGTTATTGGGACAGTCTTACAATGAGCAGTTCTTC
cdr3_aa: CASRLLGQSYNEQFF

v_call: TRBV4-2
j_call: TRBJ2-1
d_call: TRBD2
cdr3_nt: TGTGCCAGCAGCCAAGATAGTCGGCAGCGGGAGGCCATATACAATGAGCAGTTCTTC
cdr3_aa: CASSQDSRQREAIYNEQFF

v_call: TRBV28
j_call: TRBJ2-7
d_call: TRBD2
cdr3_nt: TGTGCCAGCAGCACGCCCCGACTAGCAGGCTACGAGCAGTACTTC
cdr3_aa: CASSTPRLAGYEQYF